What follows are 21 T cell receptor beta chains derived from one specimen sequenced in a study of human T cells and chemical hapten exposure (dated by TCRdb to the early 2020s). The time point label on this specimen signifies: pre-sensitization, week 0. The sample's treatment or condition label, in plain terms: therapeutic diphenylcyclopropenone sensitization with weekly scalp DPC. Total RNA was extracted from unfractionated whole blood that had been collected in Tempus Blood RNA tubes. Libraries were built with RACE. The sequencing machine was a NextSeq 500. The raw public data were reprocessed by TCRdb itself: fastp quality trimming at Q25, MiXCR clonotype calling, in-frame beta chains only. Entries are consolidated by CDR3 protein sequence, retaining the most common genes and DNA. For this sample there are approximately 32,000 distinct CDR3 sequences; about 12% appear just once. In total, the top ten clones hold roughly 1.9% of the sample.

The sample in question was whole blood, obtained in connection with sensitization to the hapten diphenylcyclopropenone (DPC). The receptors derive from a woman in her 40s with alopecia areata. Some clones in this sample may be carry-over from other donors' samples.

DNA of the CDR3: TGTGCCAGCAGTTGGGAGAACACTGAAGCTTTCTTT. Translated: CASSWENTEAFF. V is TRBV28 and J is TRBJ1-1, with unresolved D. The CDR3 length is 12 residues. CDR1 and CDR2 from the germline V gene are MDHEN and SYDVKM. V was clipped by 4 bases and J by 1 base, with 4 bases between them.

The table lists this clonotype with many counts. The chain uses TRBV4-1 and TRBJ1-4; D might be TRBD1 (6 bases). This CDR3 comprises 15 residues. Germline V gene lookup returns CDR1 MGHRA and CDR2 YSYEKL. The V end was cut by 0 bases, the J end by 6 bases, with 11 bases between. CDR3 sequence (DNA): TGCGCCAGCAGCCAAGAAGGGGGGGACGATGAAAAACTGTTTTTT. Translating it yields CASSQEGGDDEKLFF.

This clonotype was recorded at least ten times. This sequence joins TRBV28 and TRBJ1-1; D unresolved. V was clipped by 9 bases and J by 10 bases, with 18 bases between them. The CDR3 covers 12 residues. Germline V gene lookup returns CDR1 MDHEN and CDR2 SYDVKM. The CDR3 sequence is CASLRAYGGAFF. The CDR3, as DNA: TGTGCCAGTTTGAGGGCATACGGCGGAGCTTTCTTT.

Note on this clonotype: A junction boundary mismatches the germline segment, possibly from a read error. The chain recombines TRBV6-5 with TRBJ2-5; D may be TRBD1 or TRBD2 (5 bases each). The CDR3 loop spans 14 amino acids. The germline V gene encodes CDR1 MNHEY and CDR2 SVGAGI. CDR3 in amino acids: CASSYGDLQATQYF. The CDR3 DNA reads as TGTGCCAGCAGTTACGGGGACCTTCAAGCGACCCAGTACTTC.

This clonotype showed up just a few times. CDR3 in amino acids: CASTTLTAHDRGVKPQHF. CDR3 sequence (DNA): TGTGCCAGCACTACTCTGACGGCGCACGACAGGGGTGTTAAGCCCCAGCATTTT. The V call is TRBV27, the J call TRBJ1-5; 8 bases fit TRBD1. Per the germline V gene, CDR1 is MNHEY and CDR2 is SMNVEV (reference sequence). This CDR3 region has 18 residues. Germline trimming cut 7 bases from V and 8 bases from J; bases unmatched to any gene: 22.

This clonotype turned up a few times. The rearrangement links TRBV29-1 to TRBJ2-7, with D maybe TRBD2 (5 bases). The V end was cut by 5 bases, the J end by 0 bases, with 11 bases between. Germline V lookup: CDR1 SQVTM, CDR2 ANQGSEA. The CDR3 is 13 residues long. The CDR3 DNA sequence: TGCAGCGTTAAACCCCGGGGCTCCTACGAGCAGTACTTC. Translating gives CSVKPRGSYEQYF.

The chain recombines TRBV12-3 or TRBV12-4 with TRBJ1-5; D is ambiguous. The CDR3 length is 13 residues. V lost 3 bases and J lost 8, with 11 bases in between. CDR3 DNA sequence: TGTGCCAGCAGTTTCTCCCGACGAGAGCCCCAGCATTTT. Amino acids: CASSFSRREPQHF.

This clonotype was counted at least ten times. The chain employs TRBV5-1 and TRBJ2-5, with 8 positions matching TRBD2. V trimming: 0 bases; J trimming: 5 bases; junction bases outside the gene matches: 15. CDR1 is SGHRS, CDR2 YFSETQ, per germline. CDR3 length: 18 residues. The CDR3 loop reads CASSLEVASGPGLETQYF. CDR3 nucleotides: TGCGCCAGCAGCTTGGAGGTTGCTAGCGGGCCGGGTTTGGAGACCCAGTACTTC.

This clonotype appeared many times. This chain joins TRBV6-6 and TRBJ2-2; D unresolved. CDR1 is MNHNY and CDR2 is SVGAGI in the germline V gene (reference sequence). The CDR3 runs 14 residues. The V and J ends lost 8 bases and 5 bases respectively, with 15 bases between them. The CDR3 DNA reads TGTGCCAGCTGTCAGTGGGTTGAGACCGGGGAGCTGTTTTTT. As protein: CASCQWVETGELFF.

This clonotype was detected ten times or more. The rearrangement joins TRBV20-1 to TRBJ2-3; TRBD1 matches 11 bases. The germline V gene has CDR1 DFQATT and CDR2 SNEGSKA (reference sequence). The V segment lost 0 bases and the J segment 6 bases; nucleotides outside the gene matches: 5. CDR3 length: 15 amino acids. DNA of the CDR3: TGCAGTGCTAGAGATAGGACAGGGGGCTTTGATACGCAGTATTTT. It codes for CSARDRTGGFDTQYF.

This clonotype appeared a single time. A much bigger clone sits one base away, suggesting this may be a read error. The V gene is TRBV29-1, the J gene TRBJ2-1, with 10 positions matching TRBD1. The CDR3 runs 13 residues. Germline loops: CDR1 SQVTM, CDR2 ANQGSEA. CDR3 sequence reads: CSAGQGEGNEQSF. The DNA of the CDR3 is TGCAGCGCTGGACAGGGGGAGGGCAATGAGCAGTCCTTC.

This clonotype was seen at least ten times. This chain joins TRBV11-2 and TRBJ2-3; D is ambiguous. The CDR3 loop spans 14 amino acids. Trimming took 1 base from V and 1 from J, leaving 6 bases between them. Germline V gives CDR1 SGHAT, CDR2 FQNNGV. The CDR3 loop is CASSLGGRTDTQYF. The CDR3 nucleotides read TGTGCCAGCAGCTTAGGCGGTCGCACAGATACGCAGTATTTT.

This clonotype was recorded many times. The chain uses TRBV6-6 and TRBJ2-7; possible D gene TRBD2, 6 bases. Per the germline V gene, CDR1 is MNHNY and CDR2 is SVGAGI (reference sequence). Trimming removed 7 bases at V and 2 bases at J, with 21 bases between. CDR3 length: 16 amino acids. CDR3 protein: CASTPSGIADTYEQYF. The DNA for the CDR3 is TGTGCCAGCACTCCCTCCGGGATAGCGGACACCTACGAGCAGTACTTC.

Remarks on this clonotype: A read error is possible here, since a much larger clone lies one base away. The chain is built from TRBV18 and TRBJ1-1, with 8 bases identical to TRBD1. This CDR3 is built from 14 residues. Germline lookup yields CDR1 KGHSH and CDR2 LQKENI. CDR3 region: CVSSPGGMNTEAFF. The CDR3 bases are TGTGTCAGCTCACCAGGGGGCATGAACACTGAAGCTTTCTTT.

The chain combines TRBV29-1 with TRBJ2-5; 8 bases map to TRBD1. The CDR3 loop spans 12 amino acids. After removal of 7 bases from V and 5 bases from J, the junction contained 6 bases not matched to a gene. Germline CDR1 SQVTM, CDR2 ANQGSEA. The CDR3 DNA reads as TGCAGCGCCCAGACAGGGGAGGAGACCCAGTACTTC. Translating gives CSAQTGEETQYF.

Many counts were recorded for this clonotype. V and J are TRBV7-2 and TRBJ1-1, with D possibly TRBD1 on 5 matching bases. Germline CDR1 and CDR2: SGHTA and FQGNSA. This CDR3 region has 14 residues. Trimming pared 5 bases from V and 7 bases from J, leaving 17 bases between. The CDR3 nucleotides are TGTGCCAGCAGCCTTGATCTCCGGGGCAATGAAGCTTTCTTT. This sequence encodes CASSLDLRGNEAFF. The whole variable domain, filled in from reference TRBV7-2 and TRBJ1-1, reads GAGVSQSPSNKVTEKGKDVELRCDPISGHTALYWYRQSLGQGLEFLIYFQGNSAPDKSGLPSDRFSAERTGGSVSTLTIQRTQQEDSAVYLCASSLDLRGNEAFFGQGTRLTVV.

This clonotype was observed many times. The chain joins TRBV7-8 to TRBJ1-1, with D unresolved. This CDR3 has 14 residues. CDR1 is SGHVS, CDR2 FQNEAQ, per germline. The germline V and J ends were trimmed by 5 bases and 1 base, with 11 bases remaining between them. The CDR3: CASSPRYSNTEAFF. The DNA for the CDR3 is TGTGCCAGCAGCCCCCGGTACTCGAACACTGAAGCTTTCTTT.

DNA of the CDR3: TGTGCCAGCACCACAGCGGGACGTCCGGATACGCAGTATTTT. Protein sequence: CASTTAGRPDTQYF. The chain joins TRBV28 to TRBJ2-3; 7 nucleotides agree with TRBD2. CDR1 MDHEN and CDR2 SYDVKM come from the germline V gene. The CDR3 contains 14 residues. Unmatched junction bases numbered 10, after V lost 7 bases and J lost 6 bases. The whole variable domain, filled in from reference TRBV28 and TRBJ2-3, reads DVKVTQSSRYLVKRTGEKVFLECVQDMDHENMFWYRQDPGLGLRLIYFSYDVKMKEKGDIPEGYSVSREKKERFSLILESASTNQTSMYLCASTTAGRPDTQYFGPGTRLTVL.

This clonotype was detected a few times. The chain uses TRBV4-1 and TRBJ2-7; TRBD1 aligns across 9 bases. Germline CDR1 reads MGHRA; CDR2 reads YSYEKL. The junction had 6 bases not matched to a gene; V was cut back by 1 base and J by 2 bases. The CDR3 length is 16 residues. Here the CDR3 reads CASSQVLGTGPYEQYF. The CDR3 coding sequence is TGCGCCAGCAGCCAAGTGTTGGGGACAGGGCCCTACGAGCAGTACTTC.

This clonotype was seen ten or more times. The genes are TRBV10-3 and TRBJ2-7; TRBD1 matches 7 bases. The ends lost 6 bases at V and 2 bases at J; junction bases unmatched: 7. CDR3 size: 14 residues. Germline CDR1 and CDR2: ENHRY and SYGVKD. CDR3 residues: CAIRNPTGAYEQYF. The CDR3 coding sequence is TGTGCCATCAGAAATCCCACAGGGGCCTACGAGCAGTACTTC.

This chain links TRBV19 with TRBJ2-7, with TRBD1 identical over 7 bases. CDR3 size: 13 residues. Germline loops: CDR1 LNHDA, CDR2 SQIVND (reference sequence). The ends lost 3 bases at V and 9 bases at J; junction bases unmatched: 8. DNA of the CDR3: TGTGCCAGTAGTATCGGACAGGCGTATGGGCAGTACTTC. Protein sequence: CASSIGQAYGQYF.